The T cell receptor (beta chain) described here comes from a study of T cell repertoires in cytomegalovirus infection. For the study at large: Public TCR beta signature analysis indicated the presence of both CMV infection and matching HLA type.

Trimming cost V 7 bases and J 4 bases, with 12 bases left between them. The CDR3 consists of 13 residues. Germline CDR1 reads MNHEY; CDR2 reads SMNVEV (reference sequence). MiXCR, run by TCRdb on the reads, gives a single entry per CDR3 protein. The data contain about 830,000 distinct CDR3 sequences, about 33% of them seen just once; the ten biggest clones take up approximately 13%. This clonotype occurred once. What it binds is unknown. The sample here was cultured CD8+ T cells from PBMCs, taken from culture after CMV antigen stimulation. This receptor was taken from a human donor in good health (CMV status not recorded). Some clones in this sample may be carry-over from other donors' samples. The gene calls are TRBV27 and TRBJ2-3; D is uncertain. This chain's CDR3 is CASTLLGSDTQYF. The CDR3 bases are TGTGCCAGCACCCTCCTGGGGTCAGATACGCAGTATTTT.